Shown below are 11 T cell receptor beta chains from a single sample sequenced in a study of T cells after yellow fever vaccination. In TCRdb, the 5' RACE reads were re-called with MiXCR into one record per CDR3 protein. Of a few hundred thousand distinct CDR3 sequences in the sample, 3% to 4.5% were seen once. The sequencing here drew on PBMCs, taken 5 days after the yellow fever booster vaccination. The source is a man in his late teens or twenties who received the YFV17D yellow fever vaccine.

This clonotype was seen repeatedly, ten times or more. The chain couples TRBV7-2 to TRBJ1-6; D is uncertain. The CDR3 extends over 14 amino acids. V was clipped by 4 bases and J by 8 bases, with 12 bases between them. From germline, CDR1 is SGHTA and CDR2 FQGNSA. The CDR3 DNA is TGTGCCAGCAGCTCCCAGGCCGGGGATTCACCCCTCCACTTT. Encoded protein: CASSSQAGDSPLHF.

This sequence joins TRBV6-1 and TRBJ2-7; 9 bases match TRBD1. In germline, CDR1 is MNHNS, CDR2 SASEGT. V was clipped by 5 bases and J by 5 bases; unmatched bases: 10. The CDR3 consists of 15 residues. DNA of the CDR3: TGTGCCAGCAGTCCACAAGGGACAGGGCCCCACGAGCAGTACGTC. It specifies CASSPQGTGPHEQYV.

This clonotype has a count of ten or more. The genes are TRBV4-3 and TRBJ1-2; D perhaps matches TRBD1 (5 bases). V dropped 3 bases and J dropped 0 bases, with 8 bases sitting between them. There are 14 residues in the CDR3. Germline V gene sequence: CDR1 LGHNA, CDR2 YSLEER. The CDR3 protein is CASSQGEANYGYTF. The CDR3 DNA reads TGCGCCAGCAGCCAGGGGGAAGCTAACTATGGCTACACCTTC.

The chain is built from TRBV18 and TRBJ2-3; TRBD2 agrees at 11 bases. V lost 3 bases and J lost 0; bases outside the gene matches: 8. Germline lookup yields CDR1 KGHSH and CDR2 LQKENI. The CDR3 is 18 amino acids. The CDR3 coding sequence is TGTGCCAGCTCACCTACTAGCGGGGGATATGTTAGCACAGATACGCAGTATTTT. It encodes CASSPTSGGYVSTDTQYF.

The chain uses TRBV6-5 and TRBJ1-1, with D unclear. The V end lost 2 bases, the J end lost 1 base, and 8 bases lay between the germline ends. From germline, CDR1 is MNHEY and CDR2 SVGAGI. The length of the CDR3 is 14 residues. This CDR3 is CASSYNQKNTEAFF. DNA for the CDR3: TGTGCCAGCAGTTACAATCAGAAGAACACTGAAGCTTTCTTT.

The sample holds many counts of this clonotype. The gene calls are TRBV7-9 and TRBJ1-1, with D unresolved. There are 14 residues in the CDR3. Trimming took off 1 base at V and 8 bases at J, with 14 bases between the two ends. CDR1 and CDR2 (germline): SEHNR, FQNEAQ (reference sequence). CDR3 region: CASSLGPHLTEAFF. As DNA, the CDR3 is TGTGCCAGCAGCTTAGGTCCCCACCTGACCGAAGCTTTCTTT. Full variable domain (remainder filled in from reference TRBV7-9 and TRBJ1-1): DTGVSQNPRHKITKRGQNVTFRCDPISEHNRLYWYRQTLGQGPEFLTYFQNEAQLEKSRLLSDRFSAERPKGSFSTLEIQRTEQGDSAMYLCASSLGPHLTEAFFGQGTRLTVV.

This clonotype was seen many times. The CDR3 region is CASSLGEGNQPQHF. CDR3 bases: TGTGCCAGCAGCTTAGGGGAAGGCAATCAGCCCCAGCATTTT. The chain couples TRBV7-3 to TRBJ1-5; no reliable D call. The germline V gene has CDR1 SGHTA and CDR2 FQGTGA. Between the trimmed V and J ends, which lost 2 bases and 2 bases, there was a span of 7 bases. The CDR3 has 14 amino acids.

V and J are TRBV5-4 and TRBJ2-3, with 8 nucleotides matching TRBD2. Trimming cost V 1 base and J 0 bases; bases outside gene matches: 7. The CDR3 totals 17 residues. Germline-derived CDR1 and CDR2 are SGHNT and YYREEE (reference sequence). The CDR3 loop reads CASSLFLAGPSTDTQYF. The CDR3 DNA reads TGTGCCAGCAGCTTGTTCCTAGCGGGCCCTAGCACAGATACGCAGTATTTT.

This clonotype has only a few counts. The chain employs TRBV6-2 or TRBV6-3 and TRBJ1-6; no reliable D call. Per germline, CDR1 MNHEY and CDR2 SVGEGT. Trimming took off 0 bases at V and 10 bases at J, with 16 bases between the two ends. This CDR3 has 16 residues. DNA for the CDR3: TGTGCCAGCAGTTACTCGGGTACGGTGGATAGATCACCCCTCCACTTT. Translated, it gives CASSYSGTVDRSPLHF.

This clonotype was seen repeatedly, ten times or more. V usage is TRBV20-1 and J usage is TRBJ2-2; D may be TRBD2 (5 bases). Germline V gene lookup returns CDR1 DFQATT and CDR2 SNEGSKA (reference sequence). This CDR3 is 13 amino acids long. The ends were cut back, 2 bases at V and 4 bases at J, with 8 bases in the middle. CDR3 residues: CSARTSITGELFF. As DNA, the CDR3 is TGCAGTGCTAGAACTAGTATCACCGGGGAGCTGTTTTTT.

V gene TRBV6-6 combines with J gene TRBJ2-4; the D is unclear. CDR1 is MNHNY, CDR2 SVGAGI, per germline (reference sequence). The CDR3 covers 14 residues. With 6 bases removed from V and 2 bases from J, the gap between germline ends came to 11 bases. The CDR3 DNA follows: TGTGCCAGCAGGGAACAGTATCCCAAAAACATTCAGTACTTC. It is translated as CASREQYPKNIQYF.